This T cell receptor (beta chain) was identified in a study of shared clonotypes between healthy human individuals. Regarding the study as a whole: Clonotype sharing across a handful of donors was observed for roughly 5% of naive CD4 clonotypes.

As for this clone: The antigen is unknown. Other DNA sequences within the sample encode an identical CDR3.

The table came from immunoSEQ multiplex PCR; TCRdb's copy has only in-frame clones and leaves some out. The sample consists of more than 1.2 million clones, approximately 98.5% of them appearing once. In germline, CDR1 is SQVTM, CDR2 ANQGSEA. The CDR3 covers 12 residues. Trimming took off 4 bases at V and 12 bases at J, with 16 bases between the two ends. This chain connects TRBV29-1 to TRBJ2-1; D not certain. This sequence originates from a young man in good health. Sequenced sample: naive CD4+ T cells sorted from blood. The subset here: CD45RA+ positively selected. The CDR3 sequence: CSVVGFLGRQFF. CDR3 bases: TGCAGCGTTGTTGGCTTCTTAGGTCGGCAGTTCTTC.